This T cell receptor (beta chain) was found in a study of shared clonotypes between healthy human individuals. Whole-study context: Used for every donor were three CD4 naive, three CD4 memory, two CD8 naive and one CD8 memory plate. General study findings and limits: Some clonotypes were shared by all four sorted-subset donors, while others were not shared. The non-shared ones had lower generation probabilities than the shared ones.

The germline gives CDR1 MDHEN, CDR2 SYDVKM. The CDR3 covers 15 residues. V was cut by 4 bases and J by 0 bases, with 12 bases left in between. Repertoires were generated with immunoSEQ multiplex PCR, while TCRdb's copy carries only in-frame clones and drops some. The sample includes some 1,600,000 clones, 98% of them seen just once. To note about this clone: What it recognizes is unknown.

The source material was naive CD4+ T cells sorted from blood. As for subset: CD45RA+ positively selected. The receptor was derived from a man younger than 40 in good health. The chain employs TRBV28 and TRBJ1-1; unclear D gene. The CDR3 DNA follows: TGTGCCAGCAGTTGGTCAGGTAGTATGAACACTGAAGCTTTCTTT. Translation: CASSWSGSMNTEAFF. Filled out from reference TRBV28 and TRBJ1-1, the complete variable domain reads DVKVTQSSRYLVKRTGEKVFLECVQDMDHENMFWYRQDPGLGLRLIYFSYDVKMKEKGDIPEGYSVSREKKERFSLILESASTNQTSMYLCASSWSGSMNTEAFFGQGTRLTVV.